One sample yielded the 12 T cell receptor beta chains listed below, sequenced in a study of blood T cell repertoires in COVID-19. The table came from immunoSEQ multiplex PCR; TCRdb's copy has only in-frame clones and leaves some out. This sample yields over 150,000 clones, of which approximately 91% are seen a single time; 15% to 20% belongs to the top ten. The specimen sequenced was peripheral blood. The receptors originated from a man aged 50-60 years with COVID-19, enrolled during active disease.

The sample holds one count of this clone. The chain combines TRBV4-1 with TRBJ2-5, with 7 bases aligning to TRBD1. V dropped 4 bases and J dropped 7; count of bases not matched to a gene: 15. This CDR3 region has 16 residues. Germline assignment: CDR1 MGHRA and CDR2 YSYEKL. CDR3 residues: CASSRLDRSALGTQYF. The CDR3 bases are TGCGCCAGCAGCCGCCTGGACAGGTCCGCTCTTGGGACCCAGTACTTC.

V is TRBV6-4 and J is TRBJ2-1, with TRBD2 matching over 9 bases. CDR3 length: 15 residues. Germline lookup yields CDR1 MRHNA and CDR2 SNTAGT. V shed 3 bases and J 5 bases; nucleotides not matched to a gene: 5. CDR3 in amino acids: CASSENSGGNNEQFF. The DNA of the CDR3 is TGTGCCAGCAGTGAAAATAGCGGGGGAAACAATGAGCAGTTCTTC.

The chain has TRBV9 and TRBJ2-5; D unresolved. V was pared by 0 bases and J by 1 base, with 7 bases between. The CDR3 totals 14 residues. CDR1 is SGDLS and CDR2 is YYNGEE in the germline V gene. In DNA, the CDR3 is TGTGCCAGCAGCGTAGGAGTCTTCCAAGAGACCCAGTACTTC. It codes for CASSVGVFQETQYF.

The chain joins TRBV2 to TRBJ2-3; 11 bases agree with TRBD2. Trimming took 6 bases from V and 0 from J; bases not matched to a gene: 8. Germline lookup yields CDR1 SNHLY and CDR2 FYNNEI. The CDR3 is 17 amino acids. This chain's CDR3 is CASRRLLAGDSTDTQYF. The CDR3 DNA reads TGTGCCAGCAGGAGGCTACTAGCGGGGGATAGCACAGATACGCAGTATTTT.

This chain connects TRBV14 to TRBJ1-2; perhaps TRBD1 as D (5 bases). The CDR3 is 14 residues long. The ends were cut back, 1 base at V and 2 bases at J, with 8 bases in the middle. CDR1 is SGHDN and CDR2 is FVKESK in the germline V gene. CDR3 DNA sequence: TGTGCCAGCAGCCAAGCGGGACTAAACTATGGCTACACCTTC. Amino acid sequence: CASSQAGLNYGYTF.

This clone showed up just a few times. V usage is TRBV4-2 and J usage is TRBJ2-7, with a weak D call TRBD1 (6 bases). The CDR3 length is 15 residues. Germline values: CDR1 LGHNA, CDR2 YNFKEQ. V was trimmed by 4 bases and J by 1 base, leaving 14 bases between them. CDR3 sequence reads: CASSPGDTRSYEQYF. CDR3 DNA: TGTGCCAGCAGCCCCGGGGACACCCGATCCTACGAGCAGTACTTC.

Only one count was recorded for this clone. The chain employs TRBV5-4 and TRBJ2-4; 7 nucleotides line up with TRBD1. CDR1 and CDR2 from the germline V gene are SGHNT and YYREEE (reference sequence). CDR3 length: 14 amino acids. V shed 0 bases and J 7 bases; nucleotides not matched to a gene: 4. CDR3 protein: CASSLGDRENIQYF. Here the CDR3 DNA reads TGTGCCAGCAGCTTGGGTGACAGGGAGAACATTCAGTACTTC.

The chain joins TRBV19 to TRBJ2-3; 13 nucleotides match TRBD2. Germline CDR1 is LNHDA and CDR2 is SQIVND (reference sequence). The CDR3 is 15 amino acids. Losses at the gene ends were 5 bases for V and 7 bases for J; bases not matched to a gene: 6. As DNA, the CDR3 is TGTGCCAGTAGTGCACCGGGACTAGCGGGATATACGCAGTATTTT. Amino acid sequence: CASSAPGLAGYTQYF.

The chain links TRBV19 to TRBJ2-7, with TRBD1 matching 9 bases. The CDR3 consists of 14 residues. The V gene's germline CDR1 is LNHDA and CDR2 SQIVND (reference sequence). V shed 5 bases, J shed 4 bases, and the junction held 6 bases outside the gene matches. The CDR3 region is CASSRGQGLYEQYF. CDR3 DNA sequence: TGTGCCAGTAGTCGTGGACAGGGGTTGTACGAGCAGTACTTC.

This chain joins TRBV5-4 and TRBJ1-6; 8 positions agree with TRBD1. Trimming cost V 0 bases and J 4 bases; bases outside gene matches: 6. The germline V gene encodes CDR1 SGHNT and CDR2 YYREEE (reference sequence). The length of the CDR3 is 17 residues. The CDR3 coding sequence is TGTGCCAGCAGCTTGGTCGGCAGGGGGCAATATAATTCACCCCTCCACTTT. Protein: CASSLVGRGQYNSPLHF. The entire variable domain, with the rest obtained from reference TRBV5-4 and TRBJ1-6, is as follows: ETGVTQSPTHLIKTRGQQVTLRCSSQSGHNTVSWYQQALGQGPQFIFQYYREEENGRGNFPPRFSGLQFPNYSSELNVNALELDDSALYLCASSLVGRGQYNSPLHFGNGTRLTVT.

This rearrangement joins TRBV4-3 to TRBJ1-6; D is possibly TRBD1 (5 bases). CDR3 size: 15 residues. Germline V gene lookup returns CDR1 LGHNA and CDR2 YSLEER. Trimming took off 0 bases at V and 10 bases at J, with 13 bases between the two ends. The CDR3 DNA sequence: TGCGCCAGCAGCCAAGATTCCAGGGTGACCTCACCCCTCCACTTT. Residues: CASSQDSRVTSPLHF.

In DNA form, the CDR3 reads TGTGCCAGCAGCTCCGTCGGACAGTATGAGACCCAGTACTTC. Amino acid sequence: CASSSVGQYETQYF. The J gene is TRBJ2-5, the V gene TRBV9; D possibly corresponds to TRBD1 (6 bases). Trimming removed 4 bases from V and 5 bases from J, with 15 bases in between. Germline CDR1 is SGDLS and CDR2 is YYNGEE. CDR3 length equals 14 residues. Looking up the rest from reference TRBV9 and TRBJ2-5 gives the full variable domain: DSGVTQTPKHLITATGQRVTLRCSPRSGDLSVYWYQQSLDQGLQFLIQYYNGEERAKGNILERFSAQQFPDLHSELNLSSLELGDSALYFCASSSVGQYETQYFGPGTRLLVL.